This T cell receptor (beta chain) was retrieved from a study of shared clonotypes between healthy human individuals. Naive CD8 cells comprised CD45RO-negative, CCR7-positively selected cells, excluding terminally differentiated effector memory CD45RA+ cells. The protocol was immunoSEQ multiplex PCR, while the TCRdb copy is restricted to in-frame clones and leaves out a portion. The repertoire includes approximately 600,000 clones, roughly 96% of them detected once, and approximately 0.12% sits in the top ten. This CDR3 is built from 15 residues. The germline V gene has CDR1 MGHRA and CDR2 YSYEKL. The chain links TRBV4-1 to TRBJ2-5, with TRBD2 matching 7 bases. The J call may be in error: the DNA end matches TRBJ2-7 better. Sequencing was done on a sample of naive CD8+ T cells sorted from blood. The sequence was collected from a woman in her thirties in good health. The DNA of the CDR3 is TGCGCCAGCAGCCATCGAACGGGACTACTTTACGAGCAGTACTTC. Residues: CASSHRTGLLYEQYF.